This paragraph reports one TCR beta chain. Antigen unknown. This entry belongs to a study of cytomegalovirus exposure and HLA in healthy donors. General study findings and limits: Some public TCRs appeared in many individuals, while most sequences were rare.

V was shortened by 6 bases and J by 4 bases, with 16 bases between the two germline ends. Germline V gene lookup returns CDR1 MDHEN and CDR2 SYDVKM. The CDR3 totals 15 residues. A multiplex PCR was run with 60 Vbeta primers and 13 Jbeta primers. Only in-frame clones appear in the TCRdb table, and some are missing; sequencing was by immunoSEQ multiplex PCR. The sample shows around 180,000 clones, about 90% of them seen only once. This sequence was found in a girl in the first two years of life in good health and CMV-seronegative. Material for sequencing was PBMCs. The chain uses TRBV28 and TRBJ2-1; unclear D gene. The CDR3: CASSPASVIYNEQFF. The CDR3 DNA is TGTGCCAGCAGCCCCGCCTCGGTGATATACAATGAGCAGTTCTTC.